This record looks at one TCR beta chain sequence and its context. Its target is unknown. The PCR made use of 60 Vbeta and 13 Jbeta primers. Some clones are missing from TCRdb's copy, which holds only in-frame ones; the method was immunoSEQ multiplex PCR. This sample contains 45,000 to 60,000 clones. This entry comes from a study of cytomegalovirus exposure and HLA in healthy donors. Germline V lookup: CDR1 KGHSH, CDR2 LQKENI. This CDR3 comprises 13 residues. Between the trimmed V and J ends, which lost 3 bases and 10 bases, there was a span of 13 bases. Study results and limitations: Immune exposure data for these donors was limited to CMV serostatus.

The sequence was obtained from a woman between 35 and 50 years old in good health and CMV-seronegative. The sequenced sample was PBMCs. The chain recombines TRBV18 with TRBJ2-1; D remains ambiguous. CDR3 in DNA: TGTGCCAGCTCACCGGTAGCACTCGGGGAGCAGTTCTTC. Protein sequence: CASSPVALGEQFF.